A selection of T cell receptor beta chains follows, all from one sample in a study of blood T cell repertoires in COVID-19. Using immunoSEQ multiplex PCR, the repertoire was profiled, and TCRdb retains in-frame clones only, with some absent. The sample includes over 200,000 clones, approximately 84% of them seen just once. Sequenced material: PBMCs or T cells enriched from blood (not recorded which). These receptors all stem from a man aged 35-49 years who had recovered from COVID-19. Each CDR3 is given with its conserved first and last residue. Each record gives: D gene, V gene, J gene, CDR3 DNA, CDR3 protein. The D gene is left open where the match is weak.

NA	TRBV5-1	TRBJ2-7	TGCGCCAGCAGCTTGGGTCCCGGGGTAATCTACGAGCAGTACTTC	CASSLGPGVIYEQYF
TRBD2	TRBV2	TRBJ2-5	TGTGCCAGCAGTGGACAAGGACTAGCGGCCCCCCAAGAGACCCAGTACTTC	CASSGQGLAAPQETQYF
TRBD1	TRBV18	TRBJ1-1	TGTGCCAGCTCACGAGACATCCCGGGACAGGGGATTGGGGCTTTCTTT	CASSRDIPGQGIGAFF
TRBD1	TRBV2	TRBJ1-5	TGTGCCAGCAGGGGGACAGGGGTAGACAATCAGCCCCAGCATTTT	CASRGTGVDNQPQHF
TRBD1	TRBV24-1	TRBJ1-1	TGTGCCACCTTAGGGACAGAGAACACTGAAGCTTTCTTT	CATLGTENTEAFF
NA	TRBV18	TRBJ2-4	TGTGCCAGCTCACCTCCGACCGGGGGGCGAGACATTCAGTACTTC	CASSPPTGGRDIQYF
NA	TRBV19	TRBJ1-2	TGTGCCAGTAGTATGGACAGAACCTATGGCTACACCTTC	CASSMDRTYGYTF
NA	TRBV20-1	TRBJ2-7	TGCAGTGCGACAGTTACCTACGAGCAGTACTTC	CSATVTYEQYF
NA	TRBV28	TRBJ1-4	TGTGCCAGTTCATTGGCGGGGTCAACTAATGAAAAACTGTTTTTT	CASSLAGSTNEKLFF
TRBD1	TRBV11-2	TRBJ2-4	TGTGCCAGCAGCCCCCGACAGGGGAAAAACATTCAGTACTTC	CASSPRQGKNIQYF
NA	TRBV19	TRBJ2-7	TGTGCCAGTAGTATAACTCAAGGGAGCTCCTACGAGCAGTACTTC	CASSITQGSSYEQYF
NA	TRBV19	TRBJ1-1	TGTGCCAGTAGTATAAGGCAGCAGGGGAAGGCTTTCTTT	CASSIRQQGKAFF
NA	TRBV5-6	TRBJ1-1	TGTGCCAGCAGCTTGGCCCCGGTTAACACTGAAGCTTTCTTT	CASSLAPVNTEAFF
NA	TRBV4-1	TRBJ1-2	TGCGCCAGCAGCCAGCAGGGTCTTGATGGCTACACCTTC	CASSQQGLDGYTF
NA	TRBV5-5	TRBJ1-1	TGTGCCAGCAGCCACTCACCGGCAGGAGAAGCTTTCTTT	CASSHSPAGEAFF